This passage covers 11 T cell receptor beta chains from one sample sequenced in a study of cytomegalovirus exposure and HLA in healthy donors. A multiplex PCR was run with 60 Vbeta primers and 13 Jbeta primers. Some clones are missing from TCRdb's copy, which holds only in-frame ones; the method was immunoSEQ multiplex PCR. This table has roughly 140,000 clones, around 74% appearing once. Sequenced: PBMCs. These receptors all stem from a man aged 45 to 65 in good health and CMV-seropositive.

The V gene is TRBV6-6, the J gene TRBJ2-1; no clear D. CDR3 size: 14 residues. The germline V gene encodes CDR1 MNHNY and CDR2 SVGAGI (reference sequence). V lost 0 bases and J 5 bases, leaving 8 bases between the germline ends. CDR3 bases: TGTGCCAGCAGTTACTCGGGCAGGCACAATGAGCAGTTCTTC. This codes for CASSYSGRHNEQFF.

This chain joins TRBV28 and TRBJ2-1; 7 nucleotides match TRBD2. The CDR3 is 16 residues long. V trimming: 6 bases; J trimming: 7 bases; junction bases outside the gene matches: 15. Germline V gene data show CDR1 as MDHEN and CDR2 as SYDVKM. The CDR3 loop reads CASSRPRLAMGNEQFF. Written as DNA, the CDR3 is TGTGCCAGCAGCCGTCCCCGACTAGCTATGGGAAATGAGCAGTTCTTC.

This chain joins TRBV10-3 and TRBJ2-7; 9 nucleotides align to TRBD2. V lost 6 bases and J lost 0; bases outside the gene matches: 6. Germline V gene lookup returns CDR1 ENHRY and CDR2 SYGVKD. The CDR3 extends over 15 amino acids. The CDR3 region is CAISALAGNSYEQYF. In DNA form, the CDR3 reads TGTGCCATCAGCGCGCTAGCGGGAAACTCCTACGAGCAGTACTTC.

The rearrangement joins TRBV15 to TRBJ2-5; possible D gene TRBD1, 6 bases. This CDR3 spans 14 amino acids. V lost 0 bases and J 5 bases, leaving 10 bases between the germline ends. The germline gives CDR1 LNHNV, CDR2 YYDKDF (reference sequence). The CDR3 loop is CATSREIRGETQYF. The CDR3, as DNA: TGTGCCACCAGCAGAGAAATCAGGGGTGAGACCCAGTACTTC.

The CDR3 nucleotides read TGCGCCAGCAGCCAAGTTGCAGCGGAAGGGTCCTACGAGCAGTACTTC. This gives the protein CASSQVAAEGSYEQYF. The chain recombines TRBV4-1 with TRBJ2-5; a weak D match, TRBD2 (5 bases). The J call may be wrong; the DNA end is better matched by TRBJ2-7. The germline CDR1 and CDR2 sequences are MGHRA and YSYEKL. The CDR3 loop spans 16 amino acids.

The chain is built from TRBV28 and TRBJ1-2; tentative D call: TRBD1 (5 bases). This CDR3 is built from 14 residues. Trimming pared 7 bases from V and 4 bases from J, leaving 16 bases between. Germline V lookup: CDR1 MDHEN, CDR2 SYDVKM. Here the CDR3 DNA reads TGTGCCAGCACGGGTCGTGTAGGGGCCTATGGCTACACCTTC. This sequence encodes CASTGRVGAYGYTF.

V is TRBV19 and J is TRBJ2-4; 7 nucleotides align to TRBD2. Trimming took 7 bases from V and 1 from J; bases not matched to a gene: 10. CDR3 length: 16 residues. The germline gives CDR1 LNHDA, CDR2 SQIVND (reference sequence). The CDR3 sequence is CASTITLAMAKNIQYF. The DNA for the CDR3 is TGTGCCAGTACCATCACACTAGCGATGGCCAAAAACATTCAGTACTTC.

The rearrangement uses TRBV7-9 and TRBJ2-7; 11 bases line up with TRBD2. Per germline, CDR1 SEHNR and CDR2 FQNEAQ (reference sequence). V was pared by 4 bases and J by 2 bases, with 7 bases of the junction left unmatched. The CDR3 is 16 residues long. Written as DNA, the CDR3 is TGTGCCAGCAGCTATTCTAGCGGGAGGCCACCCTACGAGCAGTACTTC. Encoded protein: CASSYSSGRPPYEQYF.

The chain joins TRBV2 to TRBJ2-7; 9 nucleotides match TRBD2. Germline assignment: CDR1 SNHLY and CDR2 FYNNEI. CDR3 length: 15 residues. The V and J ends lost 2 bases and 4 bases, in that order; junction bases with no gene match: 6. This CDR3 reads CASSEMASGIYEQYF. The CDR3 DNA reads TGTGCCAGCAGTGAAATGGCTAGCGGGATTTACGAGCAGTACTTC.

This clone turned up a few times. This sequence joins TRBV5-6 and TRBJ2-7; possibly TRBD1 for D (5 bases). The CDR3 runs to 15 residues. The germline V gene encodes CDR1 SGHDT and CDR2 YYEEEE. V was cut by 0 bases and J by 3 bases, with 13 bases left in between. CDR3 sequence reads: CASSLEGARGYEQYF. The CDR3 DNA follows: TGTGCCAGCAGCTTGGAGGGCGCAAGGGGCTACGAGCAGTACTTC.

The chain couples TRBV6-5 to TRBJ1-1, with TRBD1 matching 8 bases. Germline assignment: CDR1 MNHEY and CDR2 SVGAGI. With 5 bases clipped from V and 4 bases from J, the junction kept 6 bases outside the gene matches. This CDR3 has 14 residues. CDR3 sequence (DNA): TGTGCCAGCAGTCCATCAGGGGGCGGCACTGAAGCTTTCTTT. Translating it yields CASSPSGGGTEAFF.